The rows below give T cell receptor beta chains drawn from one sample of a study of blood T cell repertoires in COVID-19. Sequencing was performed with immunoSEQ multiplex PCR; in TCRdb, only in-frame clones are kept and a portion is missing. Of about 190,000 clones in the sample, 70% to 90% were seen once. Material: peripheral blood. The source of these receptors is a woman at least 80 years old with acute or convalescent COVID-19. Both conserved end residues are part of each CDR3. The order of the fields is CDR3 DNA, CDR3 protein, clone size, D gene, CDR3 length, J gene, V gene. A D gene is named only where the DNA matches it firmly. Clone size is shown for a subset of rows, as once, few, many or a class of expanded clone.

CDR3 DNA: TGTGCCTGGAGAGGGGACAGGGTGGCAACTAATGAAAAACTGTTTTTT; CDR3 protein: CAWRGDRVATNEKLFF; clone size: NA; D gene: TRBD1; CDR3 length: 16; J gene: TRBJ1-4; V gene: TRBV30
CDR3 DNA: TGTGCCAGCAGCCGGGACACCAATCAGCCCCAGCATTTT; CDR3 protein: CASSRDTNQPQHF; clone size: NA; D gene: NA; CDR3 length: 13; J gene: TRBJ1-5; V gene: TRBV7-9
CDR3 DNA: TGTGCCAGCAAAGACACCGGTTCCTACAATGAGCAGTTCTTC; CDR3 protein: CASKDTGSYNEQFF; clone size: NA; D gene: NA; CDR3 length: 14; J gene: TRBJ2-1; V gene: TRBV2
CDR3 DNA: TGCGCCAGCAGCTTGTTGCAGGGAGGGTACGAGCAGTACTTC; CDR3 protein: CASSLLQGGYEQYF; clone size: NA; D gene: TRBD2; CDR3 length: 14; J gene: TRBJ2-7; V gene: TRBV5-1
CDR3 DNA: TGTGCCAGCAGCACTAGCGGGAGTGGTAGCACAGATACGCAGTATTTT; CDR3 protein: CASSTSGSGSTDTQYF; clone size: NA; D gene: TRBD2; CDR3 length: 16; J gene: TRBJ2-3; V gene: TRBV9
CDR3 DNA: TGTGCCAGCAGCTCCCCTCCCCGGGGAGGGTTCCAAGAGACCCAGTACTTC; CDR3 protein: CASSSPPRGGFQETQYF; clone size: NA; D gene: TRBD2; CDR3 length: 17; J gene: TRBJ2-5; V gene: TRBV7-2
CDR3 DNA: TGTGCTAGTGGTTTGGGGTCAGAATATAATTCACCCCTCCACTTT; CDR3 protein: CASGLGSEYNSPLHF; clone size: NA; D gene: NA; CDR3 length: 15; J gene: TRBJ1-6; V gene: TRBV12-5
CDR3 DNA: TGTGCCAGCAGCAAATACAGCCATGAGCAGTTCTTC; CDR3 protein: CASSKYSHEQFF; clone size: once; D gene: NA; CDR3 length: 12; J gene: TRBJ2-1; V gene: TRBV7-2
CDR3 DNA: TGTGCTTCATCCGGGGCCAACGTCCTGACTTTC; CDR3 protein: CASSGANVLTF; clone size: NA; D gene: NA; CDR3 length: 11; J gene: TRBJ2-6; V gene: TRBV30
CDR3 DNA: TGTGCCAGCAGCTTAGGAACTAGCGGGAGAGGCGAGCAGTACTTC; CDR3 protein: CASSLGTSGRGEQYF; clone size: NA; D gene: TRBD2; CDR3 length: 15; J gene: TRBJ2-7; V gene: TRBV7-2
CDR3 DNA: TGTGCCAGCAGTTCACAGGGGGGGCCGGATGGCTACACCTTC; CDR3 protein: CASSSQGGPDGYTF; clone size: NA; D gene: TRBD1; CDR3 length: 14; J gene: TRBJ1-2; V gene: TRBV6-6
CDR3 DNA: TGCAGTGCTAGTTGGAGGTCGAATGAGCAGTTCTTC; CDR3 protein: CSASWRSNEQFF; clone size: NA; D gene: NA; CDR3 length: 12; J gene: TRBJ2-1; V gene: TRBV20-1
CDR3 DNA: TGTGCCAGCAGCTCTACAGGGGGCGAAGGAGCTTTCTTT; CDR3 protein: CASSSTGGEGAFF; clone size: NA; D gene: TRBD1; CDR3 length: 13; J gene: TRBJ1-1; V gene: TRBV11-3